The present entry profiles one T cell receptor beta chain with its context. What it binds is not known. V lost 4 bases and J lost 6, with 23 bases in between. CDR1 SGHRS and CDR2 YFSETQ come from the germline V gene. The CDR3 length is 17 residues. These data are taken from a study of CD8 T cell repertoires and HIV-1 epitope variants. About the study: Twenty-five autologous and known Gag and Nef epitope variant peptides each stimulated T cells separately. Study results and limitations: Beta chains alone show antigen proliferation, not cytokine profile or function. Fewer than ten TCR beta clonotypes were antigen-specific, 5 to 7 apparently recognizing autologous or escape variants.

Some clones are missing from TCRdb's copy, which holds only in-frame ones; the method was immunoSEQ multiplex PCR. The repertoire holds a few thousand clones, less than 75% seen once, with 41% in the top ten. V usage is TRBV5-1 and J usage is TRBJ1-5; a weak D match, TRBD1 (6 bases). The TCR comes from a male donor with HIV. Sequencing was performed on cultured CD8+ T cells derived from PBMCs. CDR3 region: CASSPGETGPLGQPQHF. Written as DNA, the CDR3 is TGCGCCAGCAGCCCGGGGGAAACAGGGCCTTTGGGTCAGCCCCAGCATTTT.